One and the same sample provided the 10 T cell receptor delta chains below, sequenced in a study of gamma-delta chains in newborns, infants, children. TCRdb reran clone calling via CATT on the reads. Among some 3,000 delta-chain clones listed, about 1.3% were seen once. Material: blood. All receptors derive from a child who was a newborn, infant or young child, either healthy, febrile or measles-vaccinated (not recorded which).

There are a few counts of this clone. This sequence is one base from a far larger clone and is likely a read error. V and J are TRDV2 and TRDJ3; 8 bases agree with TRDD3. CDR3 length equals 22 residues. J lost 1 base, V lost 3 bases, and 19 bases had no gene match. Germline lookup yields CDR1 GEAIGNYY and CDR2 EKD. The CDR3: CACDSTRTGGTKPSWDTRQMFF. The CDR3, as DNA: TGTGCCTGTGACTCCACACGTACTGGGGGCACCAAACCATCCTGGGACACCCGACAGATGTTTTTC.

The sample holds many counts of this clone. A single base separates this from a much larger clone, so it may be a read error. Other nucleotide sequences from this sample produce the same CDR3. V usage is TRDV2 and J usage is TRDJ3; tentatively, D is TRDD3 (5 bases). CDR1 is GEAIGNYY and CDR2 is EKD in the germline V gene. This CDR3 has 17 residues. Trimming shortened V by 3 bases and J by 0 bases, and 11 bases separated the two germline ends. The CDR3 DNA sequence: TGTGCCTGTGACCACGGGGGGTACTCCTGGGACACCCGACAGATGTTTTTC. As protein: CACDHGGYSWDTRQMFF.

Comment on this clone: This probably arose from a read error, given a far larger clone one base away. The same CDR3 arises from other DNA sequences in this sample as well. The J gene is TRDJ2, the V gene TRDV2, with 10 positions matching TRDD3. Germline V gives CDR1 GEAIGNYY, CDR2 EKD. The CDR3 consists of 20 residues. The CDR3 DNA follows: TGTGCCTGTGACCCTATTCGTACTGGGGGATCACGAGCTTTGACAGCCCAACTCTTCTTT. It specifies CACDPIRTGGSRALTAQLFF.

There are a few counts of this clone. The rearrangement links TRDV2 to TRDJ2; TRDD3 aligns across 10 bases. The germline V gene has CDR1 GEAIGNYY and CDR2 EKD. The CDR3 runs to 17 residues. J gave up 3 bases and V 1 base, and 7 bases lay outside the gene matches. The CDR3 coding sequence is TGTGCCTGTGACACGTTGGGGGATACTTCCCTGACAGCACAACTCTTCTTT. Translation gives CACDTLGDTSLTAQLFF.

This clone was detected only a few times. With a far larger clone one base away, a read error is the likely cause. Different DNA sequences within this sample yield the same CDR3. V usage is TRDV2 and J usage is TRDJ3; 9 bases are shared with TRDD3. The CDR3 has 20 amino acids. Germline CDR1 and CDR2: GEAIGNYY and EKD. The CDR3 spells CACDILGDSFSSWDTRQMFF. In DNA form, the CDR3 reads TGTGCCTGTGACATACTGGGGGACTCCTTCAGCTCCTGGGACACCCGCCAGATGTTTTTC.

This clone is judged medium-sized (0.01 to 0.1%). A much larger clonotype is one base distant, so this may be a read error. V usage is TRDV2 and J usage is TRDJ3; TRDD3 aligns across 9 bases. Germline V lookup: CDR1 GEAIGNYY, CDR2 EKD. The CDR3 loop spans 18 amino acids. CDR3 DNA sequence: TGTGCCTGTGACACCGCTGGGGGATTCTCCCGGGACACCCGACAGATGTTTTTC. This gives the protein CACDTAGGFSRDTRQMFF.

With regard to this clone: Translating this DNA gives a protein that differs at residue 9 from the TCRdb one, which belongs to a much larger clone; a read error is likely, and the protein shown is this translation. The chain employs TRDV2 and TRDJ1, with TRDD3 identical over 11 bases. The ends lost 2 bases at V and 4 bases at J; junction bases unmatched: 5. Germline CDR1 is GEAIGNYY and CDR2 is EKD. The CDR3 has 15 amino acids. The CDR3 loop is CACDKLGDKIDKLIF. In DNA form, the CDR3 reads TGTGCCTGTGACAAACTGGGGGATAAGATCGATAAACTCATCTTT.

About this clone: A far larger clone is one base from this, pointing to a likely read error. This CDR3 is also generated by other DNA sequences in the sample. V is TRDV2 and J is TRDJ2; 9 bases are shared with TRDD3. V gave up 3 bases and J gave up 7 bases; unmatched junction bases: 8. The CDR3 runs 15 residues. CDR1 and CDR2 (germline): GEAIGNYY, EKD. Here the CDR3 DNA reads TGTGCCTGTGACCTACTGGGGGACACTGAAGCACAACTCTTCTTT. Protein: CACDLLGDTEAQLFF.

About this clone itself: A far larger clone is a single base away, which makes a read error likely. This sample also contains other DNA sequences that code for the same CDR3. This rearrangement joins TRDV2 to TRDJ3; a weak D match, TRDD3 (5 bases). This CDR3 has 18 amino acids. Looked up from germline, CDR1 is GEAIGNYY and CDR2 is EKD. CDR3 amino acids: CACDTVGVSSWDTRQMFF. Written as DNA, the CDR3 is TGCGCCTGTGACACCGTTGGGGTGAGCTCCTGGGACACCCGACAGATGTTTTTC.

This clone is large. The identical CDR3 is also encoded by other nucleotide sequences in the sample. This rearrangement joins TRDV2 to TRDJ3; 11 nucleotides line up with TRDD3. The V gene's germline CDR1 is GEAIGNYY and CDR2 EKD. The CDR3 is 19 amino acids. V lost 3 bases to trimming and J lost 0 bases; unmatched junction nucleotides: 6. The CDR3 loop is CACDFVLGDSSWDTRQMFF. The DNA of the CDR3 is TGTGCCTGTGACTTCGTACTGGGGGATAGCTCCTGGGACACCCGACAGATGTTTTTC.